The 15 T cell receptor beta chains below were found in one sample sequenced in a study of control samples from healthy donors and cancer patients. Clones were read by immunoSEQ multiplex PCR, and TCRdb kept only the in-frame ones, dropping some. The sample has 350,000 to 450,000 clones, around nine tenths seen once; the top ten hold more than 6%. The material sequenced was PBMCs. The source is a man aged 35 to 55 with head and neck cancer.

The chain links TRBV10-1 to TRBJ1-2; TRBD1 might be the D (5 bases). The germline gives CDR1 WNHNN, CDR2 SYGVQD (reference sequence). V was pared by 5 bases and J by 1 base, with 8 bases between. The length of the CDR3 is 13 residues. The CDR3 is CASSRQRNYGYTF. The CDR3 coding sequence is TGCGCCAGCAGTCGACAGCGTAACTATGGCTACACCTTC.

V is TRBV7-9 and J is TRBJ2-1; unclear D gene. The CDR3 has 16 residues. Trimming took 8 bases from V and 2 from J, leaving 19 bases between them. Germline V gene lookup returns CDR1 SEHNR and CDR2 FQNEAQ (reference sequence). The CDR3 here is CASGSVPGIPYNEQFF. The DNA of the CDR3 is TGTGCCAGCGGCAGCGTTCCCGGCATCCCCTACAATGAGCAGTTCTTC.

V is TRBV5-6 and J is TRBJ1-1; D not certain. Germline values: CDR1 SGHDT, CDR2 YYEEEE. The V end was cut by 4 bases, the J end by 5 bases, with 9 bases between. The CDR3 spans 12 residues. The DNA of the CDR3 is TGTGCCAGCAGCGGCGGGTGGACTGAAGCTTTCTTT. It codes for CASSGGWTEAFF.

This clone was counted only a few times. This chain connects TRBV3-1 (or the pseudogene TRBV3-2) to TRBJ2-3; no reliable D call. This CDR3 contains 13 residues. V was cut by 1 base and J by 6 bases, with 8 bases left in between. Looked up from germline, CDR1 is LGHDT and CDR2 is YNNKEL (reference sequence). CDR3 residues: CASSQAPADTQYF. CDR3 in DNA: TGTGCCAGCAGCCAAGCTCCGGCGGATACGCAGTATTTT.

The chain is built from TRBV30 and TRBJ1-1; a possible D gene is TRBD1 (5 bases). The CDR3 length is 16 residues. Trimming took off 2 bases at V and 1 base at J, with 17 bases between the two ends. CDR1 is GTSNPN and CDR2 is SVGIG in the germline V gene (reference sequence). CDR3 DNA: TGTGCCTGGAGTAAACCTACCGAGACAGCGAACACTGAAGCTTTCTTT. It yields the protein CAWSKPTETANTEAFF.

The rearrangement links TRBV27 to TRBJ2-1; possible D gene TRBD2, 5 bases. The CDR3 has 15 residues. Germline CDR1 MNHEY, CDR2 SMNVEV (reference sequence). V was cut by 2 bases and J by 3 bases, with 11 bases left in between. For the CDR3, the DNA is TGTGCCAGCAGTTTAGGAGAGGGATACTACAATGAGCAGTTCTTC. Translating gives CASSLGEGYYNEQFF.

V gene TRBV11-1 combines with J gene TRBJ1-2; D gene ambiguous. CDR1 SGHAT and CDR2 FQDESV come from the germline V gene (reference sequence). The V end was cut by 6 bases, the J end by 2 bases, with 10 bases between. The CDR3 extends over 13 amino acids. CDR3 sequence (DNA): TGTGCCAGCAGTCTACGGTCCAACTATGGCTACACCTTC. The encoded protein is CASSLRSNYGYTF.

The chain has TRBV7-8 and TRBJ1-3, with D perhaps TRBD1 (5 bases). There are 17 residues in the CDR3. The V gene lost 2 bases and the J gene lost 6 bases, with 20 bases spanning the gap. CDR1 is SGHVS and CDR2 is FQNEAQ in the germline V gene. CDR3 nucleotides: TGTGCCAGCAGCTTACGAGGGGCAGGTGTTACTGCAAACACCATATATTTT. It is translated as CASSLRGAGVTANTIYF.

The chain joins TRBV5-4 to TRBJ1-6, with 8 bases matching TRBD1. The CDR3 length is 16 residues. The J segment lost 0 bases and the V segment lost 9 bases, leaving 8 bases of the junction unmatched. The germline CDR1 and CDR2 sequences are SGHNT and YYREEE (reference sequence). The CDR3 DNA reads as TGTGCCACCAAGGACAGGGCGAACTCCTATAATTCACCCCTCCACTTT. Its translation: CATKDRANSYNSPLHF.

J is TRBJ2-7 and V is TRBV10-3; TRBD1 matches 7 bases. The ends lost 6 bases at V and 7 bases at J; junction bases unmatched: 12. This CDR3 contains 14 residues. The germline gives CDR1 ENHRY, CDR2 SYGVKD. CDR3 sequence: CAIRDARQGMEQYF. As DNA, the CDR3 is TGTGCCATCAGGGATGCGAGACAGGGTATGGAGCAGTACTTC.

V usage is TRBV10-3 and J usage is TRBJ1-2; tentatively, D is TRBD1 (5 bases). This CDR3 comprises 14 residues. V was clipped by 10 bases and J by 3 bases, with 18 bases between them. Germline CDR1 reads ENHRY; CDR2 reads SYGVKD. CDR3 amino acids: CATAGTAKDYGYTF. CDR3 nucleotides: TGTGCCACTGCTGGGACCGCGAAAGACTATGGCTACACCTTC.

CDR3 coding DNA: TGTGCCAGCAGCAAAAGACAGTCTTCCTACAATGAGCAGTTCTTC. Translating gives CASSKRQSSYNEQFF. The J gene is TRBJ2-1, the V gene TRBV21-1; the table gives TRBD1 as D, unverified against the DNA. TRBV21-1 is a pseudogene segment. This CDR3 is built from 15 residues.

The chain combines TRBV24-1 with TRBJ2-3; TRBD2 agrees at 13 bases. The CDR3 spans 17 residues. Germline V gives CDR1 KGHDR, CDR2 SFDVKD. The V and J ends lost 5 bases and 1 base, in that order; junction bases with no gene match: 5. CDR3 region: CATSGGGLAGRTDTQYF. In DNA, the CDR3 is TGTGCCACCAGTGGAGGGGGACTAGCGGGGCGCACAGATACGCAGTATTTT.

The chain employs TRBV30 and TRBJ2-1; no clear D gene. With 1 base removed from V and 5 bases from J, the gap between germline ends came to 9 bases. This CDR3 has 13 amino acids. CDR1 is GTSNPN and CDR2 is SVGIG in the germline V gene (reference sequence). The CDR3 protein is CAWSALGNNEQFF. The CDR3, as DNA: TGTGCCTGGAGTGCTCTAGGGAACAATGAGCAGTTCTTC.

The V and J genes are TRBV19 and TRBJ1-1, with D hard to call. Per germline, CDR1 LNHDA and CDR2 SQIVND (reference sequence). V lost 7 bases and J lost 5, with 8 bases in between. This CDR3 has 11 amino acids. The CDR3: CASIGETEAFF. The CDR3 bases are TGTGCCAGTATTGGGGAGACTGAAGCTTTCTTT.